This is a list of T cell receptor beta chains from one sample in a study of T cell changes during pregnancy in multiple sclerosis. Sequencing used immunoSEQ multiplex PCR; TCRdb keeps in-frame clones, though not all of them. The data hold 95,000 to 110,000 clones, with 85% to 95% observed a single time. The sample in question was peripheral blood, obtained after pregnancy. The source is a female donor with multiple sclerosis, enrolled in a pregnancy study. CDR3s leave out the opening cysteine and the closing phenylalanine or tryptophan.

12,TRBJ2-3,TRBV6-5,ASRLITGTDTQY
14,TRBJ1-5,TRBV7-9,ASSILQGVPSQPQH
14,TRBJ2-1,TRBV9,ASSVKASRPGNEQF
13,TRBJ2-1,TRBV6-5,ASKLGQGPYNEQF
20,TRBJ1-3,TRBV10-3,AISESGGSRREEGIPGNTIY
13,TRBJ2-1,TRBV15,ATSDQRAAYNEQF
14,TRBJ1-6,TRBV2,ASSVGAGAYNSPLH
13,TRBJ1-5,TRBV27,ASSSGTGGNQPQH
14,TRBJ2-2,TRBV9,ASSPNRGHVTGELF
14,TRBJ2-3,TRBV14,ASSNKTGLGSDTQY
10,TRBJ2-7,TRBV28,ASSLPTGAQY
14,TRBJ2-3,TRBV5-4,ASSLGTSVGENTQY
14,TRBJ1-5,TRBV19,ASSTKTVSGNQPQH
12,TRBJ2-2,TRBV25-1,ASSDLEFTGELF
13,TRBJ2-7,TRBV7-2,ASSLAGGGRYEQY
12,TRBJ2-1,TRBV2,AGGDTGAYNEQF
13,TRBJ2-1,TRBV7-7,ASSSGQSISNEQF
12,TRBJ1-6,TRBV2,ASRGQNRNSPLH
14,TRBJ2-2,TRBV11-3,ASSQSQGAVTGELF
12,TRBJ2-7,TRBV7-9,ASSSPDTHYEQY
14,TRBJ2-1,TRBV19,ASSTFDRSSYNEQF
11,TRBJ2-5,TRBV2,ASKDRGQETQY
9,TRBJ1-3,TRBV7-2,ASSFLNTIY
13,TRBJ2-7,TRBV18,ASSPLAGGSYEQY
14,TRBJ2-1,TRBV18,ASSPQRRELYNEQF
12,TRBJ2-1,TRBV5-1,ASSPGSEYNEQF
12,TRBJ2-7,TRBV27,ASSYDRAGSEQY
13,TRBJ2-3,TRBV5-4,ASHLGQGPQYTQY
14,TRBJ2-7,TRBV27,ASSRRTSGGSYEQY
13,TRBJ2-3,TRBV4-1,ASSLTSASTDTQY
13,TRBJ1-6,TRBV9,ASSAPGQGNSPLH
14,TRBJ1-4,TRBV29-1,SVLVRITPTEEKLF
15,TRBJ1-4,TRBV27,ASSSPATGAGNEKLF
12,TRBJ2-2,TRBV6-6,ASRDQGRTGELF
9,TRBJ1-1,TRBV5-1,ASSLAGEAF
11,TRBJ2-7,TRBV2,AIDRDRGYEQY
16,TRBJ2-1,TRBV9,ASSPQVGGPYWGNEQF
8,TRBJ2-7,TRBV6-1,ASRAREQY
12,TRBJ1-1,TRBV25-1,ASSAFLPPSEAF
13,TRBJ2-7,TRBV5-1,ASSLVNRADHEQY
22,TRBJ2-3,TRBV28,ASRYLRARAEGTSGRLSTDTQY
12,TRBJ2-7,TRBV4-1,ASSQGPGSYEQY
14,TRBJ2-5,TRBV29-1,SVEEWGQVIQETQY
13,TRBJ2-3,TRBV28,ASSSTSGGTDTQY
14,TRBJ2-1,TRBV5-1,ASSPGLAGGSDEQF
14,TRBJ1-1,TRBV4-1,ASSQDLGTGSHEAF
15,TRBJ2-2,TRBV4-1,ASSLDREPPSTGELF
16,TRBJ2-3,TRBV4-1,ASSQAGGGAPSTDTQY
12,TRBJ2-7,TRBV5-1,ASSLGTGIYEQY
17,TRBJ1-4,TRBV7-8,ASSLILQGRIGTNEKLF
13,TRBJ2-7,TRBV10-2,ASSTVQGQGYEQY
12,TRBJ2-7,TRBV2,ASGSSGSRREQY
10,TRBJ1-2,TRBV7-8,ASSDSNYGYT
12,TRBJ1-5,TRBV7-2,ASSSGSGNQPQH
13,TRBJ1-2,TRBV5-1,ASSLANQGNYGYT
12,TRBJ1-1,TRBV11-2,ASNDRGLNTEAF
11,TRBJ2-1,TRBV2,ANSGGEYNEQF
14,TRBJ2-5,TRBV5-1,ASSLGGGLQQETQY